This is a list of T cell receptor beta chains from one sample in a study of shared clonotypes between healthy human individuals. Clones were read by immunoSEQ multiplex PCR, and TCRdb kept only the in-frame ones, dropping some. The table lists just over 2,000,000 clones, about 95% of them singletons, with roughly 1% in the top ten. The sequenced material came from naive CD8+ T cells sorted from blood. These receptors were obtained from a man aged 18 to 29 in good health. Each CDR3 is given with its conserved first and last residue. Each record gives: D gene, J gene, clone size, V gene, CDR3 protein, CDR3 DNA. D genes are given only for firm matches. Clone size is not always given. Where it is, it says once, few, many or a class for expanded clones.

D gene: -; J gene: TRBJ2-2; clone size: -; V gene: TRBV9; CDR3 protein: CASSPANTGELFF; CDR3 DNA: TGTGCCAGCAGCCCCGCCAACACCGGGGAGCTGTTTTTT
D gene: -; J gene: TRBJ1-1; clone size: -; V gene: TRBV5-8; CDR3 protein: CASSLVQWGYTEAFF; CDR3 DNA: TGTGCCAGCAGCTTGGTGCAGTGGGGGTACACTGAAGCTTTCTTT
D gene: TRBD1; J gene: TRBJ1-6; clone size: -; V gene: TRBV2; CDR3 protein: CASNTGTGLSPLHF; CDR3 DNA: TGTGCCAGCAACACCGGGACAGGGCTGTCCCCCCTCCACTTT
D gene: -; J gene: TRBJ1-2; clone size: -; V gene: TRBV27; CDR3 protein: CASSSTGRGPLYGYTF; CDR3 DNA: TGTGCCAGCAGCTCGACAGGCCGGGGCCCTCTCTATGGCTACACCTTC
D gene: -; J gene: TRBJ1-2; clone size: -; V gene: TRBV30; CDR3 protein: CAWRLDGYTF; CDR3 DNA: TGTGCCTGGAGGTTGGATGGCTACACCTTC
D gene: TRBD1; J gene: TRBJ2-1; clone size: -; V gene: TRBV10-1; CDR3 protein: CASSPGQGWNEQFF; CDR3 DNA: TGCGCCAGCAGTCCAGGACAGGGATGGAATGAGCAGTTCTTC
D gene: -; J gene: TRBJ2-1; clone size: -; V gene: TRBV7-2; CDR3 protein: CASSLVTGVVNEQFF; CDR3 DNA: TGTGCCAGCAGCTTAGTAACGGGAGTCGTCAATGAGCAGTTCTTC
D gene: -; J gene: TRBJ2-1; clone size: -; V gene: TRBV5-1; CDR3 protein: CASSLVAHNEQFF; CDR3 DNA: TGCGCCAGCAGCTTGGTTGCCCACAATGAGCAGTTCTTC
D gene: TRBD1; J gene: TRBJ1-2; clone size: once; V gene: TRBV4-3; CDR3 protein: CASSQDRTGGGGYTF; CDR3 DNA: TGCGCCAGCAGCCAAGACCGGACAGGGGGCGGAGGCTACACCTTC
D gene: -; J gene: TRBJ2-7; clone size: -; V gene: TRBV27; CDR3 protein: CASSRGRIYEQYF; CDR3 DNA: TGTGCCAGCAGTCGAGGGAGAATCTACGAGCAGTACTTC
D gene: TRBD2; J gene: TRBJ2-7; clone size: -; V gene: TRBV18; CDR3 protein: CASSPPTSGGTSYEQYF; CDR3 DNA: TGTGCCAGCTCACCGCCGACTAGCGGGGGTACCTCCTACGAGCAGTACTTC
D gene: TRBD2; J gene: TRBJ2-3; clone size: -; V gene: TRBV10-2; CDR3 protein: CASRTSGGADTQYF; CDR3 DNA: TGCGCCAGCAGAACTAGCGGGGGGGCAGATACGCAGTATTTT
D gene: -; J gene: TRBJ1-5; clone size: -; V gene: TRBV6-5; CDR3 protein: CASSYGGAGQPQHF; CDR3 DNA: TGTGCCAGCAGTTACGGGGGTGCCGGTCAGCCCCAGCATTTT
D gene: -; J gene: TRBJ2-1; clone size: once; V gene: TRBV6-5; CDR3 protein: CASSGINNEQFF; CDR3 DNA: TGTGCCAGCAGTGGAATAAACAACGAGCAGTTCTTC
D gene: -; J gene: TRBJ2-1; clone size: -; V gene: TRBV2; CDR3 protein: CASSEFSDSYNEQFF; CDR3 DNA: TGTGCCAGCAGTGAATTTAGCGACTCCTACAATGAGCAGTTCTTC
D gene: -; J gene: TRBJ2-5; clone size: -; V gene: TRBV7-2; CDR3 protein: CASSLGGLSGGETQYF; CDR3 DNA: TGTGCCAGCAGCTTAGGAGGCCTATCTGGGGGGGAGACCCAGTACTTC